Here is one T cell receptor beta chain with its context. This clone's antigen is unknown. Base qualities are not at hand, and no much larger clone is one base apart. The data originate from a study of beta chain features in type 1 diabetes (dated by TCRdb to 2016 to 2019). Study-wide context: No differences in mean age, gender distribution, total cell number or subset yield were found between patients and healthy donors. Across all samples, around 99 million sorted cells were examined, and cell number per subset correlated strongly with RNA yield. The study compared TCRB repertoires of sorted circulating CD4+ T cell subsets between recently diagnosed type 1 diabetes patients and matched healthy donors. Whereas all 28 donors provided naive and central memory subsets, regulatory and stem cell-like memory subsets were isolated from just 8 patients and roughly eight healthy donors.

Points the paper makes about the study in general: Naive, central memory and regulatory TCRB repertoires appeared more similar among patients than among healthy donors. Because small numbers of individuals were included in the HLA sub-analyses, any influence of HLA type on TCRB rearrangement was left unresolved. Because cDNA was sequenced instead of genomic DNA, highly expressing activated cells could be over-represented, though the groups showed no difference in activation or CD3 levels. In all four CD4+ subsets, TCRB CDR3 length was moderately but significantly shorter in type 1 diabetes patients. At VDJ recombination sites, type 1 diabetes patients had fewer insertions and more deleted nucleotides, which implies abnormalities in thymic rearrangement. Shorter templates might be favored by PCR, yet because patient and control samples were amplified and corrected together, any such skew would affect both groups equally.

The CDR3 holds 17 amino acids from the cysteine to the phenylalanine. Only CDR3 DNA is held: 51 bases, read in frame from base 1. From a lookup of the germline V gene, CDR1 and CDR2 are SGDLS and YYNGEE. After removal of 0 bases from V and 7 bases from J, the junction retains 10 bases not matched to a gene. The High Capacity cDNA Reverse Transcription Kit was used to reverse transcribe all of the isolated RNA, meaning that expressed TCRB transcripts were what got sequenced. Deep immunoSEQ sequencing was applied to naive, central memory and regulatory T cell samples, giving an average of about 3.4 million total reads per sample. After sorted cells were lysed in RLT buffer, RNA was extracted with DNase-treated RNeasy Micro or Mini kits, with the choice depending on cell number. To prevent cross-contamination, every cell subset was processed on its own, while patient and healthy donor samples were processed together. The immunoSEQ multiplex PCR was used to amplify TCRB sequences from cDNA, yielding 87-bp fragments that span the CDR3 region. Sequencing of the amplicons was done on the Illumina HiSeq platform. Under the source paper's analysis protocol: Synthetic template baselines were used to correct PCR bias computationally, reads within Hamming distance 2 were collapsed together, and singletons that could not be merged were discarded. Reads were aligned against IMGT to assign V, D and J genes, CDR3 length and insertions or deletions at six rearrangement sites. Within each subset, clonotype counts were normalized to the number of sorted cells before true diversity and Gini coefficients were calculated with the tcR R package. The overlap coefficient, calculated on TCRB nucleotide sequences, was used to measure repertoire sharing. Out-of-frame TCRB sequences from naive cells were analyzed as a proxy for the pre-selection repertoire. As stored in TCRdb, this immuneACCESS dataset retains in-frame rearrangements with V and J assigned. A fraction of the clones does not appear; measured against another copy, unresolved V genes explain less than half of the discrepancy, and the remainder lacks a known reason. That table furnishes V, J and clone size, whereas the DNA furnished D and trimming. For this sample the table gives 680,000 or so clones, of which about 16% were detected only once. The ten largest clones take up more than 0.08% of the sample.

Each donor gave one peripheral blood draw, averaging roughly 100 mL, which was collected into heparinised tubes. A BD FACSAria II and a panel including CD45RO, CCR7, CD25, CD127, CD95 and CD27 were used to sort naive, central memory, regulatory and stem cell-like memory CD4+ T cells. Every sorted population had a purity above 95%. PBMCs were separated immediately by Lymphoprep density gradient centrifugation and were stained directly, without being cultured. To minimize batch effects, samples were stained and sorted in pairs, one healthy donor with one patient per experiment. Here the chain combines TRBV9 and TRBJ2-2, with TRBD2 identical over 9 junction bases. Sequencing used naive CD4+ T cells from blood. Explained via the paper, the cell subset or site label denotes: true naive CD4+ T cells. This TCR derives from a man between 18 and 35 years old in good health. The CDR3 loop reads CASSVAVRTSAGGELFF. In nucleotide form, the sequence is TGTGCCAGCAGCGTAGCAGTCAGGACTAGCGCGGGCGGGGAGCTGTTTTTT.